This entry lists 26 T cell receptor beta chains sequenced from one sample in a study of blood T cells in healthy people across ages. Through a sample-barcoded 5' primer and a J-beta primer mix, a second PCR was run for roughly 7 to 11 cycles. TCRdb called the 5' RACE reads again in MiXCR, with one record for every CDR3 protein. This table has some 710,000 distinct CDR3 sequences, 20% to 25% appearing once. Sequencing was carried out using blood. These receptors all come from a man between 65 and 80 years old in good health.

The chain recombines TRBV9 with TRBJ1-2; D remains unclear. In germline, CDR1 is SGDLS, CDR2 YYNGEE. CDR3 length equals 14 residues. Trimming took off 4 bases at V and 6 bases at J, with 16 bases between the two ends. This CDR3 reads CASSPQRGLNGYTF. For the CDR3, the DNA is TGTGCCAGCAGCCCCCAGAGAGGGCTCAATGGCTACACCTTC.

The rearrangement uses TRBV6-6 and TRBJ1-4; possibly TRBD1 for D (5 bases). The ends were cut back, 2 bases at V and 4 bases at J, with 11 bases in the middle. This CDR3 contains 15 residues. The germline V gene encodes CDR1 MNHNY and CDR2 SVGAGI (reference sequence). The CDR3 DNA sequence: TGTGCCAGCAGTTACGGGAGGGGTAATAATGAAAAACTGTTTTTT. Protein product: CASSYGRGNNEKLFF.

This clonotype was found a few times. The chain uses TRBV6-1 and TRBJ2-4, with 8 bases matching TRBD1. Losses at the gene ends were 7 bases for V and 7 bases for J; bases not matched to a gene: 9. CDR3 length: 14 residues. Germline CDR1 is MNHNS and CDR2 is SASEGT. This CDR3 reads CASNAGRQGNIQYF. As DNA, the CDR3 is TGTGCCAGCAACGCAGGGAGACAGGGGAACATTCAGTACTTC.

The J gene is TRBJ1-2, the V gene TRBV3-1; 9 nucleotides match TRBD1. The CDR3 has 15 amino acids. The V and J ends lost 3 bases and 3 bases, in that order; junction bases with no gene match: 5. CDR1 is LGHDT and CDR2 is YNNKEL in the germline V gene (reference sequence). The CDR3 sequence is CASSQGTGTYYGYTF. In DNA form, the CDR3 reads TGTGCCAGCAGCCAGGGGACAGGGACCTACTATGGCTACACCTTC.

This clonotype was seen more than once but under ten times. The chain is built from TRBV6-6 and TRBJ2-1; possible D gene TRBD2, 5 bases. The V gene lost 0 bases and the J gene lost 4 bases, with 13 bases spanning the gap. Germline CDR1 MNHNY, CDR2 SVGAGI (reference sequence). The CDR3 sequence is 16 residues long. DNA for the CDR3: TGTGCCAGCAGTTACTCTGTTGCCGGGAAGTACAATGAGCAGTTCTTC. Amino acid sequence: CASSYSVAGKYNEQFF.

Only a few counts were recorded for this clonotype. This rearrangement joins TRBV2 to TRBJ2-1, with TRBD1 matching 7 bases. CDR3 length: 15 residues. V trimming: 6 bases; J trimming: 6 bases; junction bases outside the gene matches: 11. Germline V gene lookup returns CDR1 SNHLY and CDR2 FYNNEI. CDR3 sequence: CASSEQGLGRNEQFF. Here the CDR3 DNA reads TGTGCCAGCAGCGAACAGGGGTTAGGGCGCAATGAGCAGTTCTTC.

The rearrangement links TRBV6-6 to TRBJ1-1; D remains ambiguous. V gave up 5 bases and J gave up 2 bases, with 12 bases separating them. Germline CDR1 reads MNHNY; CDR2 reads SVGAGI (reference sequence). The CDR3 contains 14 residues. The CDR3 is CASSPTQINTEAFF. The CDR3 bases are TGTGCCAGCAGTCCGACACAGATTAACACTGAAGCTTTCTTT.

This clonotype was detected a few times. The chain recombines TRBV27 with TRBJ1-6, with D unclear. The germline CDR1 and CDR2 sequences are MNHEY and SMNVEV (reference sequence). The CDR3 contains 13 residues. Trimming shortened V by 5 bases and J by 7 bases, and 9 bases separated the two germline ends. The CDR3 bases are TGTGCCAGCAGTCTGAATCGAAATTCACCCCTCCACTTT. It is translated as CASSLNRNSPLHF.

The rearrangement uses TRBV11-2 and TRBJ1-6; D ambiguous. V was trimmed by 7 bases and J by 11 bases, leaving 12 bases between them. There are 12 residues in the CDR3. The germline V gene has CDR1 SGHAT and CDR2 FQNNGV. DNA for the CDR3: TGTGCCAGCACCAACGAGGGAGCACCCCTCCACTTT. Translation gives CASTNEGAPLHF.

The chain recombines TRBV29-1 with TRBJ2-2; the D is unclear. V lost 3 bases and J lost 3, with 8 bases in between. From germline, CDR1 is SQVTM and CDR2 ANQGSEA. This CDR3 has 13 residues. The CDR3 DNA reads TGCAGCGTTGATCGCATCGACACCGGGGAGCTGTTTTTT. As protein: CSVDRIDTGELFF.

This chain links TRBV4-2 with TRBJ2-3; the D gene could be TRBD1 or TRBD2 (6 bases each). Trimming shortened V by 0 bases and J by 4 bases, and 11 bases separated the two germline ends. Germline V gives CDR1 LGHNA, CDR2 YNFKEQ. This CDR3 comprises 15 residues. This chain's CDR3 is CASSQESGGADTQYF. As DNA, the CDR3 is TGTGCCAGCAGCCAAGAATCCGGGGGCGCAGATACGCAGTATTTT.

This sequence joins TRBV29-1 and TRBJ1-1, with D unclear. V lost 7 bases, J lost 6 bases, and 12 bases lay in between. Germline V gene data show CDR1 as SQVTM and CDR2 as ANQGSEA. CDR3 size: 11 residues. This CDR3 is CSGQRNAEAFF. Here the CDR3 DNA reads TGCAGCGGGCAAAGAAACGCTGAAGCTTTCTTT. Using reference TRBV29-1 and TRBJ1-1 for the parts outside the CDR3, the full variable domain is SAVISQKPSRDICQRGTSLTIQCQVDSQVTMMFWYRQQPGQSLTLIATANQGSEATYESGFVIDKFPISRPNLTFSTLTVSNMSPEDSSIYLCSGQRNAEAFFGQGTRLTVV.

The chain links TRBV28 to TRBJ2-1; 8 positions match TRBD1. Per germline, CDR1 MDHEN and CDR2 SYDVKM. Trimming at V came to 6 bases and at J to 2 bases, leaving 6 bases not matched to a gene. The CDR3 has 15 amino acids. The CDR3 DNA reads TGTGCCAGCAGCTGGGACAGGACCCCCTACAATGAGCAGTTCTTC. This encodes CASSWDRTPYNEQFF.

This clonotype was seen a few times. The rearrangement joins TRBV20-1 to TRBJ2-5; D is unclear. The CDR3 spans 16 residues. V lost 3 bases, J lost 3 bases, and 20 bases lay in between. The germline V gene encodes CDR1 DFQATT and CDR2 SNEGSKA (reference sequence). The chain's CDR3 is CSARETLTIQKETQYF. DNA for the CDR3: TGCAGTGCTAGGGAGACACTAACAATACAAAAAGAGACCCAGTACTTC.

The chain couples TRBV27 to TRBJ2-7, with 7 bases identical to TRBD2. The germline gives CDR1 MNHEY, CDR2 SMNVEV (reference sequence). This CDR3 spans 15 amino acids. V trimming: 5 bases; J trimming: 4 bases; junction bases outside the gene matches: 11. CDR3 nucleotides: TGTGCCAGCAGTCCCAGTAGGGAGGGGCTTTACGAGCAGTACTTC. Translated: CASSPSREGLYEQYF.

The V gene is TRBV18, the J gene TRBJ1-6, with TRBD1 as a possible D gene (5 bases). V lost 6 bases, J lost 3 bases, and 12 bases lay in between. Germline V gene data show CDR1 as KGHSH and CDR2 as LQKENI. The CDR3 covers 15 residues. The CDR3 DNA follows: TGTGCCAGCTCTGCAGGGCAAAACTATAATTCACCCCTCCACTTT. Encoded protein: CASSAGQNYNSPLHF.

Only a few counts were recorded for this clonotype. This chain joins TRBV10-3 and TRBJ2-3; a possible D gene is TRBD2 (6 bases). The CDR3 length is 18 residues. V was cut by 6 bases and J by 9 bases, with 31 bases left in between. Germline values: CDR1 ENHRY, CDR2 SYGVKD. The CDR3 is CAISPGSQSQEGRRTQYF. CDR3 nucleotide sequence: TGTGCCATCAGCCCGGGATCACAGTCCCAGGAGGGTCGCCGGACGCAGTATTTT.

The chain employs TRBV2 and TRBJ2-3; D is uncertain. The V end lost 1 base, the J end lost 4 bases, and 9 bases lay between the germline ends. Per germline, CDR1 SNHLY and CDR2 FYNNEI. CDR3 length: 14 amino acids. The CDR3 DNA reads TGTGCCAGCAGTGAAGACAACGTCCCAGATACGCAGTATTTT. Its protein is CASSEDNVPDTQYF.

V is TRBV3-1 and J is TRBJ1-1, with a possible D match to TRBD1 (6 bases). CDR3 length: 15 amino acids. CDR1 LGHDT and CDR2 YNNKEL come from the germline V gene (reference sequence). V lost 8 bases and J 5 bases, leaving 21 bases between the germline ends. In nucleotides, the CDR3 is TGTGCCAGCGAACCCCAGGGGCGAGGGGGTACTGAAGCTTTCTTT. This translates into CASEPQGRGGTEAFF.

In this sample, this clonotype turned up a few times. The chain couples TRBV29-1 to TRBJ2-1, with D possibly being TRBD2 (5 bases). The germline V gene has CDR1 SQVTM and CDR2 ANQGSEA. V shed 1 base and J shed 4 bases, with 11 bases lying between them. CDR3 length: 14 amino acids. The CDR3 DNA follows: TGCAGCGTTGAAGTGGCTAGCAAATACAATGAGCAGTTCTTC. It specifies CSVEVASKYNEQFF.

CDR3 DNA sequence: TGCGCCAGCAGCCCCGTACAGGGGGCCTCCGGTCATGGCTACACCTTC. This translates into CASSPVQGASGHGYTF. This chain links TRBV5-1 with TRBJ1-2; 9 nucleotides match TRBD1. CDR1 is SGHRS, CDR2 YFSETQ, per germline. This CDR3 region has 16 residues. V lost 4 bases, J lost 6 bases, and 13 bases stayed unmatched.

This clonotype was picked up a small number of times. The chain uses TRBV9 and TRBJ1-3; D possibly corresponds to TRBD1 (6 bases). The CDR3 has 14 residues. Trimming pared 4 bases from V and 4 bases from J, leaving 12 bases between. The germline V gene encodes CDR1 SGDLS and CDR2 YYNGEE. The CDR3 is CASSTQGKGNTIYF. CDR3 DNA: TGTGCCAGCAGCACCCAGGGGAAAGGAAACACCATATATTTT. Filled out from reference TRBV9 and TRBJ1-3, the complete variable domain reads DSGVTQTPKHLITATGQRVTLRCSPRSGDLSVYWYQQSLDQGLQFLIQYYNGEERAKGNILERFSAQQFPDLHSELNLSSLELGDSALYFCASSTQGKGNTIYFGEGSWLTVV.

V gene TRBV12-3 or TRBV12-4 combines with J gene TRBJ1-1, with a weak D call TRBD1 (6 bases). V was pared by 3 bases and J by 4 bases, with 18 bases between. The CDR3 runs 16 residues. In nucleotides, the CDR3 is TGTGCCAGCAGTTTGAGTTTGGGGGCTGGGGGCACTGAAGCTTTCTTT. Protein: CASSLSLGAGGTEAFF.

This clonotype was observed many times. V and J are TRBV12-3 or TRBV12-4 and TRBJ2-5; 9 bases are shared with TRBD2. The J segment lost 4 bases and the V segment lost 6 bases, leaving 12 bases of the junction unmatched. The CDR3 runs 16 residues. This CDR3 reads CASSGNVAGVGETQYF. For the CDR3, the DNA is TGTGCCAGCAGCGGCAACGTAGCGGGGGTGGGAGAGACCCAGTACTTC.

This clonotype was counted between two and nine times. The chain couples TRBV15 to TRBJ2-5; the D is unclear. The CDR3 length is 13 residues. The germline V gene has CDR1 LNHNV and CDR2 YYDKDF (reference sequence). V lost 0 bases and J 8 bases, leaving 10 bases between the germline ends. This CDR3 is CATSRDNVGTQYF. For the CDR3, the DNA is TGTGCCACCAGCAGAGATAACGTTGGTACCCAGTACTTC.

This clonotype was counted between two and nine times. The gene calls are TRBV6-1 and TRBJ2-5, with D uncertain. The DNA matches TRBJ2-7 better at its end, which makes the J call doubtful. CDR1 and CDR2 (germline): MNHNS, SASEGT. The CDR3 has 12 amino acids. CDR3 nucleotides: TGTGCCAGCAGAGCTAGTCAGAACGAGCAGTACGTC. This translates into CASRASQNEQYV.